These 26 T cell receptor beta chains came from one sample sequenced in a study of blood T cell repertoires in COVID-19. Only in-frame clones appear in the TCRdb table, and some are missing; sequencing was by immunoSEQ multiplex PCR. The table includes a few hundred thousand clones, around 84% detected once. What was sequenced was PBMCs or T cells enriched from blood (not recorded which). These receptors came from a man aged 30 to 45 who had recovered from COVID-19.

The chain joins TRBV9 to TRBJ2-5, with D tentatively TRBD1 (6 bases). The CDR3 extends over 15 amino acids. Germline V gene lookup returns CDR1 SGDLS and CDR2 YYNGEE. V lost 3 bases to trimming and J lost 2 bases, with 14 bases between them. CDR3: CASSAWGQPQETQYF. CDR3 bases: TGTGCCAGCAGCGCGTGGGGGCAGCCACAAGAGACCCAGTACTTC.

This clone occurred a few times. The CDR3 region is CASSSKYTQYF. As DNA, the CDR3 is TGTGCCAGCAGCTCAAAATATACGCAGTATTTT. This chain uses TRBV11-2 with TRBJ2-3; D is uncertain. Per germline, CDR1 SGHAT and CDR2 FQNNGV. CDR3 length: 11 amino acids. Trimming removed 4 bases at V and 7 bases at J, with 6 bases between.

The chain recombines TRBV2 with TRBJ2-7, with D possibly matching TRBD1 (5 bases). This CDR3 is built from 15 residues. The germline V and J ends were trimmed by 3 bases and 5 bases, with 17 bases remaining between them. Germline V gene sequence: CDR1 SNHLY, CDR2 FYNNEI. In nucleotides, the CDR3 is TGTGCCAGCAGTGATTTGAGCTTACAGGACGACGAGCAGTACTTC. This sequence encodes CASSDLSLQDDEQYF.

This chain uses TRBV7-9 with TRBJ1-3; no clear D. V was clipped by 1 base and J by 3 bases, with 4 bases between them. This CDR3 comprises 13 residues. CDR1 and CDR2 (germline): SEHNR, FQNEAQ (reference sequence). CDR3 sequence: CASSLDGGNTIYF. The DNA for the CDR3 is TGTGCCAGCAGCTTAGACGGTGGAAACACCATATATTTT.

This clone was detected only once. The chain uses TRBV4-1 and TRBJ1-2; D ambiguous. Trimming stripped 0 bases from V and 3 bases from J, with 14 bases between. The germline CDR1 and CDR2 sequences are MGHRA and YSYEKL. The CDR3 consists of 16 residues. For the CDR3, the DNA is TGCGCCAGCAGCCAAGAATACGCGGTTTCGGACTATGGCTACACCTTC. Translated: CASSQEYAVSDYGYTF.

The chain combines TRBV6-5 with TRBJ1-5; unclear D gene. CDR1 and CDR2 from the germline V gene are MNHEY and SVGAGI. The CDR3 has 14 residues. Deletions cut 0 bases from V and 10 bases from J, with 13 bases between. The CDR3, as DNA: TGTGCCAGCAGTTACTCTGGGCAGGAAGGCCCCCAGCATTTT. Protein: CASSYSGQEGPQHF.

The rearrangement joins TRBV27 to TRBJ1-1, with D maybe TRBD1 (5 bases). CDR3 length: 12 amino acids. V was shortened by 2 bases and J by 8 bases, with 9 bases between the two germline ends. The V gene's germline CDR1 is MNHEY and CDR2 SMNVEV (reference sequence). The CDR3 coding sequence is TGTGCCAGCAGTTTACGACAGTGGGAAGCTTTCTTT. Encoded protein: CASSLRQWEAFF.

J is TRBJ2-5 and V is TRBV5-1, with 16 positions matching TRBD2. V lost 0 bases, J lost 1 base, and 3 bases stayed unmatched. The CDR3 is 18 amino acids. Germline lookup yields CDR1 SGHRS and CDR2 YFSETQ. This CDR3 is CASSLAGTSGGAQETQYF. The CDR3 bases are TGCGCCAGCAGCTTGGCCGGGACTAGCGGGGGGGCCCAAGAGACCCAGTACTTC.

V and J are TRBV5-6 and TRBJ1-1, with D tentatively TRBD1 (6 bases). CDR1 and CDR2 from the germline V gene are SGHDT and YYEEEE. Deletions cut 5 bases from V and 5 bases from J, with 22 bases between. The CDR3 length is 16 residues. DNA of the CDR3: TGTGCCAGCAGACGAACGGTACGACAGGAAGTTACTGAAGCTTTCTTT. It codes for CASRRTVRQEVTEAFF.

This clone was recorded only once. This chain joins TRBV5-6 and TRBJ2-2, with 7 bases lining up with TRBD2. The CDR3 contains 17 residues. V lost 0 bases, J lost 4 bases, and 9 bases stayed unmatched. Germline V lookup: CDR1 SGHDT, CDR2 YYEEEE. In DNA form, the CDR3 reads TGTGCCAGCAGCTTGGTCGGGGATAGCGGGCCCACCGGGGAGCTGTTTTTT. Protein sequence: CASSLVGDSGPTGELFF.

The chain has TRBV5-4 and TRBJ2-3; D possibly corresponds to TRBD2 (7 bases). Trimming removed 4 bases at V and 2 bases at J, with 14 bases between. Germline V gene lookup returns CDR1 SGHNT and CDR2 YYREEE (reference sequence). The CDR3 sequence is 15 residues long. DNA for the CDR3: TGTGCCAGCAGCCGAGGGGGGGAAAACACAGATACGCAGTATTTT. Protein: CASSRGGENTDTQYF.

The rearrangement joins TRBV4-1 to TRBJ2-7; TRBD2 matches 7 bases. J was trimmed by 13 bases and V by 1 base; bases with no gene match: 7. The CDR3 is 12 amino acids. Germline V gene lookup returns CDR1 MGHRA and CDR2 YSYEKL. DNA of the CDR3: TGCGCCAGCAGCCAAGTCGGGGGGTTGATCTACTTC. Amino acid sequence: CASSQVGGLIYF.

The chain links TRBV11-2 to TRBJ2-2; TRBD1 matches 8 bases. Unmatched junction bases numbered 8, after V lost 5 bases and J lost 6 bases. Germline-derived CDR1 and CDR2 are SGHAT and FQNNGV. CDR3 length: 15 residues. The CDR3, as DNA: TGTGCCAGCAGCACGGGACAGGAAAGGCCCGGGGAGCTGTTTTTT. Its translation is CASSTGQERPGELFF.

The chain combines TRBV5-1 with TRBJ1-2; 9 nucleotides agree with TRBD1. The V segment lost 4 bases and the J segment 8 bases; nucleotides outside the gene matches: 15. Per the germline V gene, CDR1 is SGHRS and CDR2 is YFSETQ. The CDR3 has 16 amino acids. The CDR3, as DNA: TGCGCCAGCAGCGCCCTACAGGGGGCGGAACTAGGAGGCTACACCTTC. Protein: CASSALQGAELGGYTF.

This rearrangement joins TRBV11-2 to TRBJ2-7, with a weak D call TRBD2 (5 bases). V was cut by 2 bases and J by 5 bases, with 16 bases left in between. The CDR3 loop spans 15 amino acids. Germline V gives CDR1 SGHAT, CDR2 FQNNGV. The CDR3 is CASSLKGSSLHEQYF. The CDR3 coding sequence is TGTGCCAGCAGCTTAAAAGGGAGTTCGCTCCACGAGCAGTACTTC. The variable domain in full, with the rest retrieved from reference TRBV11-2 and TRBJ2-7, is EAGVAQSPRYKIIEKRQSVAFWCNPISGHATLYWYQQILGQGPKLLIQFQNNGVVDDSQLPKDRFSAERLKGVDSTLKIQPAKLEDSAVYLCASSLKGSSLHEQYFGPGTRLTVT.

The chain recombines TRBV10-3 with TRBJ1-5; 7 bases match TRBD1. Trimming removed 9 bases from V and 0 bases from J; junction bases left unmatched: 2. This CDR3 is 13 amino acids long. Germline CDR1 ENHRY, CDR2 SYGVKD. In DNA, the CDR3 is TGTGCCATAAGACAGGGTAGCAATCAGCCCCAGCATTTT. It yields the protein CAIRQGSNQPQHF.

The V gene is TRBV4-1, the J gene TRBJ2-7, with 7 bases identical to TRBD1. Trimming removed 4 bases from V and 4 bases from J; junction bases left unmatched: 7. The CDR3 contains 14 residues. Germline-derived CDR1 and CDR2 are MGHRA and YSYEKL. The CDR3 DNA reads as TGCGCCAGCAGCCCTCGGGACAGCGGTTACGAGCAGTACTTC. Translating gives CASSPRDSGYEQYF.

This chain connects TRBV30 to TRBJ1-2, with 7 bases identical to TRBD1. V shed 4 bases and J 4 bases; nucleotides not matched to a gene: 9. Looked up from germline, CDR1 is GTSNPN and CDR2 is SVGIG (reference sequence). This CDR3 comprises 14 residues. The CDR3: CAWTDREYVYGYTF. The CDR3 coding sequence is TGTGCCTGGACCGACAGGGAGTACGTCTATGGCTACACCTTC.

This chain uses TRBV5-1 with TRBJ2-2; TRBD2 matches at 12 bases. Looked up from germline, CDR1 is SGHRS and CDR2 is YFSETQ. This CDR3 region has 17 residues. Unmatched junction bases numbered 2, after V lost 1 base and J lost 1 base. For the CDR3, the DNA is TGCGCCAGCAGCTTGCCTAGCGGGGGGGTGAACACCGGGGAGCTGTTTTTT. Translation: CASSLPSGGVNTGELFF.

The table lists this clone with a few counts. CDR3: CASSQAGNSNQPQHF. The CDR3 coding sequence is TGTGCCAGCAGCCAAGCAGGGAATAGCAATCAGCCCCAGCATTTT. The rearrangement uses TRBV3-1 (or the pseudogene TRBV3-2) and TRBJ1-5; TRBD1 is a possible D gene (5 bases). The germline V gene has CDR1 LGHDT and CDR2 YNNKEL (reference sequence). The CDR3 extends over 15 amino acids. Trimming took 1 base from V and 0 from J, leaving 7 bases between them.

This chain connects TRBV11-2 to TRBJ1-1; TRBD1 aligns across 9 bases. Germline values: CDR1 SGHAT, CDR2 FQNNGV. The CDR3 spans 18 residues. The V gene end was trimmed by 5 bases and the J gene end by 6 bases; junction bases not matched to a gene: 19. CDR3 amino acids: CASSRIEMRQGVSAEAFF. CDR3 nucleotide sequence: TGTGCCAGCAGCAGAATCGAAATGAGACAGGGGGTGTCTGCTGAAGCTTTCTTT.

The chain employs TRBV5-1 and TRBJ2-7; TRBD2 aligns across 10 bases. With V trimmed by 4 bases and J by 5 bases, 9 bases remained unmatched. This CDR3 is 15 amino acids long. From germline, CDR1 is SGHRS and CDR2 YFSETQ. CDR3 DNA: TGCGCCAGCAGCCCGATATCTAGCGGGAGCGACGAGCAGTACTTC. The encoded protein is CASSPISSGSDEQYF.

This chain joins TRBV5-1 and TRBJ2-7, with D maybe TRBD2 (5 bases). V was clipped by 5 bases and J by 3 bases, with 9 bases between them. Germline V lookup: CDR1 SGHRS, CDR2 YFSETQ. The CDR3 has 12 residues. The CDR3 nucleotides read TGCGCCAGCAGTGGCAGCGGCTACGAGCAGTACTTC. It codes for CASSGSGYEQYF.

The sample holds one count of this clone. The chain has TRBV10-3 and TRBJ1-4; TRBD1 matches at 7 bases. This CDR3 contains 15 residues. The junction had 5 bases not matched to a gene; V was cut back by 0 bases and J by 7 bases. Germline V CDR1 and CDR2: ENHRY, SYGVKD. The DNA of the CDR3 is TGTGCCATCAGTGAGTCGAACAGGGGAGGTGAAAAACTGTTTTTT. Its translation is CAISESNRGGEKLFF.

This chain connects TRBV29-1 to TRBJ1-1, with D perhaps matching TRBD1 (5 bases). Trimming pared 2 bases from V and 5 bases from J, leaving 12 bases between. The germline V gene encodes CDR1 SQVTM and CDR2 ANQGSEA. This CDR3 contains 13 residues. CDR3 in amino acids: CSVEWGVGTEAFF. DNA of the CDR3: TGCAGCGTTGAATGGGGCGTTGGGACTGAAGCTTTCTTT.

The chain recombines TRBV30 with TRBJ2-7; D unclear. The CDR3 is 14 amino acids. The germline V gene encodes CDR1 GTSNPN and CDR2 SVGIG (reference sequence). The V end was cut by 0 bases, the J end by 6 bases, with 15 bases between. The CDR3 DNA follows: TGTGCCTGGAGTGTACAGCCTGGTAGTTTCGAGCAGTACTTC. It is translated as CAWSVQPGSFEQYF.